A single sample is the source of the 14 T cell receptor beta chains below, sequenced in a study of a mutant IDH1 vaccine in newly diagnosed glioma. Sample time point: week 23, last vaccination. Vaccination comprised doses that each held 300 ug of mutant IDH1 20-mer peptide, plus topical imiquimod. No antigen has been assigned to these receptors. Sequencing was performed with immunoSEQ multiplex PCR; in TCRdb, only in-frame clones are kept and a portion is missing. The sample lists tens of thousands of clones; roughly 81% were seen once. Sequences were derived from PBMCs, sampled from a glioma patient whose treatment included an IDH1 peptide vaccine. Receptors were obtained from a man in his forties with glioma.

This clone was seen more than once but under ten times. This chain links TRBV28 with TRBJ1-1; no firm D call. Germline CDR1 reads MDHEN; CDR2 reads SYDVKM. The germline V and J ends were trimmed by 6 bases and 1 base, with 6 bases remaining between them. The CDR3 sequence is 12 residues long. The CDR3 bases are TGTGCCAGCAGCCTTTGGAACACTGAAGCTTTCTTT. Translating gives CASSLWNTEAFF.

The rearrangement links TRBV4-2 to TRBJ2-7, with a possible D match to TRBD1 (6 bases). Germline CDR1 reads LGHNA; CDR2 reads YNFKEQ. Trimming left V 4 bases short and J 4 bases short, with 17 bases between. The CDR3 has 15 residues. In nucleotides, the CDR3 is TGTGCCAGCAGCCTTCGGACAGAAGAAGATTACGAGCAGTACTTC. Its translation is CASSLRTEEDYEQYF.

The genes are TRBV29-1 and TRBJ2-7; D may be TRBD1 or TRBD2 (5 bases each). The length of the CDR3 is 12 residues. Germline V gives CDR1 SQVTM, CDR2 ANQGSEA. The germline V and J ends were trimmed by 7 bases and 6 bases, with 16 bases remaining between them. This CDR3 is CSAGTGNGEQYF. The CDR3 DNA reads TGCAGCGCCGGGACGGGGAACGGCGAGCAGTACTTC.

By sample share, this clone is medium-sized. The chain joins TRBV30 to TRBJ1-1, with TRBD1 matching 9 bases. V shed 3 bases, J shed 6 bases, and the junction held 5 bases outside the gene matches. The CDR3 sequence is 13 residues long. Germline loops: CDR1 GTSNPN, CDR2 SVGIG (reference sequence). The CDR3 nucleotides read TGTGCCTGGAGGACAGGGGGTGGTGCTGAAGCTTTCTTT. Protein product: CAWRTGGGAEAFF. The full variable domain, with the rest looked up from reference TRBV30 and TRBJ1-1, is SQTIHQWPATLVQPVGSPLSLECTVEGTSNPNLYWYRQAAGRGLQLLFYSVGIGQISSEVPQNLSASRPQDRQFILSSKKLLLSDSGFYLCAWRTGGGAEAFFGQGTRLTVV.

The chain couples TRBV5-4 to TRBJ1-5; a possible D gene is TRBD1 (5 bases). The V gene's germline CDR1 is SGHNT and CDR2 YYREEE (reference sequence). CDR3 length: 14 amino acids. Trimming shortened V by 2 bases and J by 4 bases, and 10 bases separated the two germline ends. The CDR3 loop reads CASSLNGANQPQHF. DNA for the CDR3: TGTGCCAGCAGCTTAAACGGGGCAAATCAGCCCCAGCATTTT.

The chain links TRBV7-9 to TRBJ2-1; D unresolved. The germline V gene has CDR1 SEHNR and CDR2 FQNEAQ (reference sequence). With 5 bases removed from V and 11 bases from J, the gap between germline ends came to 16 bases. This CDR3 spans 13 amino acids. Written as DNA, the CDR3 is TGTGCCAGCAGCCCTCGCTTGGAACAGAAGCAGTTCTTC. This sequence encodes CASSPRLEQKQFF.

The gene calls are TRBV20-1 and TRBJ2-5, with D unclear. With 1 base removed from V and 4 bases from J, the gap between germline ends came to 4 bases. The CDR3 has 11 residues. Germline CDR1 is DFQATT and CDR2 is SNEGSKA (reference sequence). In DNA form, the CDR3 reads TGCAGTGCTAGAGCGGCAGAGACCCAGTACTTC. It specifies CSARAAETQYF.

CDR3 region: CASSLGESTHSGNTIYF. As DNA, the CDR3 is TGTGCCAGCTCACTCGGAGAAAGCACACACTCTGGAAACACCATATATTTT. The chain joins TRBV18 to TRBJ1-3, with D uncertain. Trimming took 4 bases from V and 0 from J, leaving 16 bases between them. The germline V gene encodes CDR1 KGHSH and CDR2 LQKENI. The CDR3 sequence is 17 residues long.

As for this clone: Other DNA sequences from this sample encode an identical CDR3 as well. The chain uses TRBV5-1 and TRBJ2-2; 10 bases map to TRBD2. The germline V gene has CDR1 SGHRS and CDR2 YFSETQ. V shed 3 bases, J shed 9 bases, and the junction held 8 bases outside the gene matches. There are 15 residues in the CDR3. CDR3 bases: TGCGCCAGCAGCTACGGACTAGCGGATACAAGGGAGCTGTTTTTT. It codes for CASSYGLADTRELFF.

V is TRBV30 and J is TRBJ2-1; D unresolved. The CDR3 has 14 amino acids. V was pared by 4 bases and J by 9 bases, with 19 bases between. Germline lookup yields CDR1 GTSNPN and CDR2 SVGIG (reference sequence). CDR3 residues: CAWTTATQRGEQFF. CDR3 nucleotide sequence: TGTGCCTGGACTACAGCGACACAGAGAGGTGAGCAGTTCTTC.

The chain is built from TRBV10-2 and TRBJ1-1; no clear D. The CDR3 has 12 residues. Germline V lookup: CDR1 WSHSY, CDR2 SAAADI. V lost 5 bases and J 1 base, leaving 5 bases between the germline ends. The chain's CDR3 is CASSPTNTEAFF. In DNA, the CDR3 is TGCGCCAGCAGTCCCACGAACACTGAAGCTTTCTTT.

This rearrangement joins TRBV21-1 to TRBJ1-1. TRBV21-1 is reported as a pseudogene. There are 12 residues in the CDR3. The CDR3 here is CASSTRDLGAFF. The CDR3 DNA is TGTGCCAGCAGCACCCGGGACCTCGGAGCTTTCTTT.

There are a few counts of this clone. The V and J genes are TRBV19 and TRBJ1-3, with D possibly being TRBD1 (6 bases). Germline CDR1 and CDR2: LNHDA and SQIVND (reference sequence). The V end was cut by 7 bases, the J end by 8 bases, with 21 bases between. The CDR3 covers 15 residues. For the CDR3, the DNA is TGTGCCAGTACTCCCAAAGGGACCAGGGGCCACACCATATATTTT. This gives the protein CASTPKGTRGHTIYF.

This chain links TRBV18 with TRBJ1-3; D ambiguous. The germline CDR1 and CDR2 sequences are KGHSH and LQKENI. V was shortened by 6 bases and J by 2 bases, with 20 bases between the two germline ends. This CDR3 has 17 residues. CDR3 amino acids: CASSPYVLGATGNTIYF. The DNA for the CDR3 is TGTGCCAGCTCCCCGTATGTTCTGGGAGCGACTGGAAACACCATATATTTT.